This TCR beta chain was recovered during a study of cytomegalovirus exposure and HLA in healthy donors. Regarding the study as a whole: According to an earlier analysis, most TCR beta V segments yielded productive rearrangements about 87% or about 30% of the time.

The study ran its PCR with 60 Vbeta and 13 Jbeta primers. Assay used: immunoSEQ multiplex PCR; TCRdb lists only in-frame clones, some missing. Here the sample table reports approximately 72,000 clones. To note about this clone: Its antigen is still unknown.

Trimming removed 7 bases from V and 0 bases from J; junction bases left unmatched: 9. From germline, CDR1 is ENHRY and CDR2 SYGVKD. This CDR3 is built from 16 residues. The chain joins TRBV10-3 to TRBJ1-1; 9 nucleotides agree with TRBD1. This receptor was obtained from a man aged 35-49 years in good health and CMV-seronegative. The sequencing input was PBMCs. CDR3 sequence (DNA): TGTGCCATCACTCTAACAGGGGGCCGGGTGAACACTGAAGCTTTCTTT. It is translated as CAITLTGGRVNTEAFF.